The clone carrying this TCR beta chain was counted ten times or more. The sample belongs to a study of T cell repertoires in cytomegalovirus infection. Study as a whole: Indications of both CMV infection and matching HLA type were provided by public TCR beta signatures.

There are 11 residues in the CDR3. Trimming stripped 2 bases from V and 5 bases from J, with 1 base between. Germline CDR1 is SGHVS and CDR2 is FNYEAQ. Each CDR3 protein gets one entry after TCRdb re-called the reads with MiXCR. The data show over 150,000 distinct CDR3 sequences, about an eighth seen once. The V gene is TRBV7-6, the J gene TRBJ1-5; D is ambiguous. Sequenced input: PBMCs. This receptor was obtained from a human donor in good health (CMV status not recorded). Some clones in this sample may be carry-over from other donors' samples. The CDR3 loop reads CASSLYQPQHF. As DNA, the CDR3 is TGTGCCAGCAGCTTATATCAGCCCCAGCATTTT. The full variable domain, in which reference TRBV7-6 and TRBJ1-5 provide the parts outside the CDR3, is GAGVSQSPRYKVTKRGQDVALRCDPISGHVSLYWYRQALGQGPEFLTYFNYEAQQDKSGLPNDRFSAERPEGSISTLTIQRTEQRDSAMYRCASSLYQPQHFGDGTRLSIL.